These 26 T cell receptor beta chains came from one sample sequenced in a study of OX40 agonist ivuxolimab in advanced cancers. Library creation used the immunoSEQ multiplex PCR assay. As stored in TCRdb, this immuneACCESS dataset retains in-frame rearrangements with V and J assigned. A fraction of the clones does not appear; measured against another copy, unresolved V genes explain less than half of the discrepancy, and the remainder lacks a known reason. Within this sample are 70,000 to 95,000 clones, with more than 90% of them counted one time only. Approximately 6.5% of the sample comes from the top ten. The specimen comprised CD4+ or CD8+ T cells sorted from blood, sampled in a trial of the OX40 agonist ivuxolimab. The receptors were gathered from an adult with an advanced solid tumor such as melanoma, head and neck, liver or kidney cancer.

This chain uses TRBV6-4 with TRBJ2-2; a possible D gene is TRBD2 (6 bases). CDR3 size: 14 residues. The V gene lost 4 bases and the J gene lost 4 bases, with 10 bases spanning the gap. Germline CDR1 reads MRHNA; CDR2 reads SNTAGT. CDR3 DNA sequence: TGTGCCAGCAGTGTCTCTAGCGCCACCGGGGAGCTGTTTTTT. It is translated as CASSVSSATGELFF.

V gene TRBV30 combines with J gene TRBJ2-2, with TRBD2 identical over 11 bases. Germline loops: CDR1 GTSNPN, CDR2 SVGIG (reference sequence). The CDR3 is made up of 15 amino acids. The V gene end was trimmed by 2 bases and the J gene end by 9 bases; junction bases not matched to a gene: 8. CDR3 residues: CAWSFTGTSGRELFF. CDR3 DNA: TGTGCCTGGAGTTTTACCGGGACTAGCGGTCGGGAGCTGTTTTTT. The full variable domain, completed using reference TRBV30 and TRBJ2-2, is SQTIHQWPATLVQPVGSPLSLECTVEGTSNPNLYWYRQAAGRGLQLLFYSVGIGQISSEVPQNLSASRPQDRQFILSSKKLLLSDSGFYLCAWSFTGTSGRELFFGEGSRLTVL.

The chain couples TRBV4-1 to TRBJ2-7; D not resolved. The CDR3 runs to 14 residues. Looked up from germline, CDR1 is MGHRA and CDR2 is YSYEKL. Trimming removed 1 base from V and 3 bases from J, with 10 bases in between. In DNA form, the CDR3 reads TGCGCCAGCAGCCAAGGGGTCAGGAACTACGAGCAGTACTTC. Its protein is CASSQGVRNYEQYF.

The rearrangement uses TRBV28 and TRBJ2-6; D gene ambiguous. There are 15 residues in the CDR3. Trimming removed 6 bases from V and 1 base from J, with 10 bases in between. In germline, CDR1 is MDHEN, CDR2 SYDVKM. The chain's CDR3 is CASSVLMSGANVLTF. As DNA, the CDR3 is TGTGCCAGCAGCGTCCTGATGTCTGGGGCCAACGTCCTGACTTTC.

The CDR3 reads CASSLRGSYEQYF. The DNA for the CDR3 is TGCGCCAGCAGCTTGCGGGGTTCCTACGAGCAGTACTTC. This sequence joins TRBV5-1 and TRBJ2-7; D is perhaps TRBD2 (5 bases). The CDR3 runs to 13 residues. CDR1 SGHRS and CDR2 YFSETQ come from the germline V gene. With 1 base removed from V and 1 base from J, the gap between germline ends came to 6 bases. The variable domain in full, with the rest retrieved from reference TRBV5-1 and TRBJ2-7, is KAGVTQTPRYLIKTRGQQVTLSCSPISGHRSVSWYQQTPGQGLQFLFEYFSETQRNKGNFPGRFSGRQFSNSRSEMNVSTLELGDSALYLCASSLRGSYEQYFGPGTRLTVT.

CDR3 region: CASSKDTTYEQYF. CDR3 DNA: TGTGCCAGCAGCAAGGACACTACCTACGAGCAGTACTTC. The chain has TRBV5-6 and TRBJ2-7; D is perhaps TRBD1 (5 bases). CDR1 SGHDT and CDR2 YYEEEE come from the germline V gene. The length of the CDR3 is 13 residues. The germline V and J ends were trimmed by 4 bases and 2 bases, with 10 bases remaining between them.

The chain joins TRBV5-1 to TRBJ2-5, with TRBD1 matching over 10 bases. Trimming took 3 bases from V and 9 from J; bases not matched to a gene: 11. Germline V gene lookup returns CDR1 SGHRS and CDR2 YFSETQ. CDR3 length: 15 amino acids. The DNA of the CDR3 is TGCGCCAGCAGCTCAAGGACAGGGGGATCAGCGTCCCAGTACTTC. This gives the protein CASSSRTGGSASQYF.

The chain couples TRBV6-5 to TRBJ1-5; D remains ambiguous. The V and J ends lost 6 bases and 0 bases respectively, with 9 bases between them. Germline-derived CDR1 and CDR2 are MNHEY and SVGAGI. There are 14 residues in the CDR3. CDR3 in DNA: TGTGCCAGCAGGGAGATTAATAGCAATCAGCCCCAGCATTTT. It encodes CASREINSNQPQHF.

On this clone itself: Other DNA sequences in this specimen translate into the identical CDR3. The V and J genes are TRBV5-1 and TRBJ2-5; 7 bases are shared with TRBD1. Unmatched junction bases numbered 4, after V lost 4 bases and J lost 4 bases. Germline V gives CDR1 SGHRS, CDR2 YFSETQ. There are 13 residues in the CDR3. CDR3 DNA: TGCGCCAGCAGCCGCGACAGGGCAGAGACCCAGTACTTC. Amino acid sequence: CASSRDRAETQYF.

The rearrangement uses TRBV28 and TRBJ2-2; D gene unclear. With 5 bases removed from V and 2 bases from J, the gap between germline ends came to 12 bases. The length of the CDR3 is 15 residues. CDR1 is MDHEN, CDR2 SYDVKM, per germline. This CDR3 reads CASSDTRGNTGELFF. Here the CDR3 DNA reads TGTGCCAGCAGTGATACCAGAGGAAACACCGGGGAGCTGTTTTTT.

The CDR3 reads CASPRRGATFENEQFF. CDR3 nucleotides: TGTGCCAGCCCACGAAGAGGGGCCACCTTTGAGAACGAGCAGTTCTTC. V and J are TRBV2 and TRBJ2-1, with D perhaps TRBD1 or TRBD2 (5 bases each). V was shortened by 8 bases and J by 10 bases, with 27 bases between the two germline ends. CDR3 length: 16 amino acids. Germline V lookup: CDR1 SNHLY, CDR2 FYNNEI.

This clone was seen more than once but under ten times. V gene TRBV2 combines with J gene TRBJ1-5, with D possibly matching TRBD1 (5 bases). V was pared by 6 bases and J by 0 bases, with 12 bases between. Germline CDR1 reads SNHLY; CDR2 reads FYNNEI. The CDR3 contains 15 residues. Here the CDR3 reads CASSAGQISNQPQHF. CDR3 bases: TGTGCCAGCAGCGCTGGACAAATTAGCAATCAGCCCCAGCATTTT.

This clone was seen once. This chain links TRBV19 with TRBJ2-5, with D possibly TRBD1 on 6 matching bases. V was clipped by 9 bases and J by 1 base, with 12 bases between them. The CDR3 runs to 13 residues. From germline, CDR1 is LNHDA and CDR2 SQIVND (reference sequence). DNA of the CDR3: TGTGCCAGCGGAGGCAGGGGCCAAGAGACCCAGTACTTC. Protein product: CASGGRGQETQYF.

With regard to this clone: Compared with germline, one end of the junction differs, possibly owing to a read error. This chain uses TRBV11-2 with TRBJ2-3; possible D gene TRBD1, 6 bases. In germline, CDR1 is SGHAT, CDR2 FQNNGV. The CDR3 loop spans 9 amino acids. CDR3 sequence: CASSRKGDF. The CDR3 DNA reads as TGTGCCAGCAGCCGCAAGGGGGATTTT.

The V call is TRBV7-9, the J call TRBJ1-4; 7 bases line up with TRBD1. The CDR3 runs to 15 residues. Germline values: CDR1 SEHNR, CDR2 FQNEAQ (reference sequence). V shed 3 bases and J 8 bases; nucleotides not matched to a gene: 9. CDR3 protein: CASSLWTGRGEKLFF. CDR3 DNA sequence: TGTGCCAGCAGCTTGTGGACAGGACGCGGCGAAAAACTGTTTTTT. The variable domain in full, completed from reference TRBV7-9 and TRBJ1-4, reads DTGVSQNPRHKITKRGQNVTFRCDPISEHNRLYWYRQTLGQGPEFLTYFQNEAQLEKSRLLSDRFSAERPKGSFSTLEIQRTEQGDSAMYLCASSLWTGRGEKLFFGSGTQLSVL.

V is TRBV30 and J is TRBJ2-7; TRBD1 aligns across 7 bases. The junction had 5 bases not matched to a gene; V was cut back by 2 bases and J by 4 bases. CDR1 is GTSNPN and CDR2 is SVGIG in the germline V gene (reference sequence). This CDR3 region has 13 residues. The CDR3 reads CAWSRGRGYEQYF. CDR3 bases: TGTGCCTGGAGTAGGGGCAGGGGGTACGAGCAGTACTTC.

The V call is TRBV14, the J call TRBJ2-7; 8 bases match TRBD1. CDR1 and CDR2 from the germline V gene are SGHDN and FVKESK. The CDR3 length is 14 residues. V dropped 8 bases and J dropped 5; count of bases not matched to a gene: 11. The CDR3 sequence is CASARGAGGHEQYF. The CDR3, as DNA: TGTGCCAGCGCTAGAGGGGCAGGGGGCCACGAGCAGTACTTC.

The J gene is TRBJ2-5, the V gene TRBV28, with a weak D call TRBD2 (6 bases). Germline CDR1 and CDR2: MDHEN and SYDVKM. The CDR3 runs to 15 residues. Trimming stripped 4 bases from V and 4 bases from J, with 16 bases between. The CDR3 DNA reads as TGTGCCAGCAGTTCCCGGACTTATAGCGGAGAGACCCAGTACTTC. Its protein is CASSSRTYSGETQYF.

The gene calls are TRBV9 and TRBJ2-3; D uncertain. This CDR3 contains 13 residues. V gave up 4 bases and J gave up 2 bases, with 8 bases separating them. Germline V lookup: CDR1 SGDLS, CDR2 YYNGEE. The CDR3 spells CASSPRNTDTQYF. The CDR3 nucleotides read TGTGCCAGCAGCCCACGGAACACAGATACGCAGTATTTT.

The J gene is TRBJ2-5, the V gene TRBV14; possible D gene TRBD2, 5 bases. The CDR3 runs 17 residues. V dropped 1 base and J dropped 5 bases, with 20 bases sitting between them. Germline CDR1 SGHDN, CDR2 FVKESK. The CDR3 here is CASSQGAQPAEVETQYF. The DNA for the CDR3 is TGTGCCAGCAGCCAAGGGGCCCAACCAGCGGAGGTGGAGACCCAGTACTTC.

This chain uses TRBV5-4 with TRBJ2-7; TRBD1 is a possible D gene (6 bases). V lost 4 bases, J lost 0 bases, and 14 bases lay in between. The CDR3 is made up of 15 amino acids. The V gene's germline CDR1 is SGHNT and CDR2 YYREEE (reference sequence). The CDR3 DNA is TGTGCCAGCAGCAGGCAGACAGGAAACTCCTACGAGCAGTACTTC. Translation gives CASSRQTGNSYEQYF.

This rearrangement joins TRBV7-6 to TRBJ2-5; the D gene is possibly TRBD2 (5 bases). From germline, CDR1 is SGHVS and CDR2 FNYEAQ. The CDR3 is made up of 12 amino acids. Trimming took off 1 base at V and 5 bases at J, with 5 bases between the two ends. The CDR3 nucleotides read TGTGCCAGCAGCTTAGGGGAGGAGACCCAGTACTTC. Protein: CASSLGEETQYF.

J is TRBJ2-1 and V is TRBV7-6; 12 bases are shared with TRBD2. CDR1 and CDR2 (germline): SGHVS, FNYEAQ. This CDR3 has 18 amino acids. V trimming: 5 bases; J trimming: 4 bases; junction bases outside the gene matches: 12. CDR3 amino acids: CASSPDGLAGIRYNEQFF. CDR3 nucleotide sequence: TGTGCCAGCAGCCCGGACGGACTAGCGGGAATAAGGTACAATGAGCAGTTCTTC.

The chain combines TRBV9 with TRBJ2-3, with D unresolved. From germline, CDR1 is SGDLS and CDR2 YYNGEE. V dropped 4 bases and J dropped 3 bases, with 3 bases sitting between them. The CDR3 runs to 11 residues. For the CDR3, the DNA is TGTGCCAGCAGCTTGACAGATACGCAGTATTTT. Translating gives CASSLTDTQYF. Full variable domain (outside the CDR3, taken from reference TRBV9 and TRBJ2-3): DSGVTQTPKHLITATGQRVTLRCSPRSGDLSVYWYQQSLDQGLQFLIQYYNGEERAKGNILERFSAQQFPDLHSELNLSSLELGDSALYFCASSLTDTQYFGPGTRLTVL.

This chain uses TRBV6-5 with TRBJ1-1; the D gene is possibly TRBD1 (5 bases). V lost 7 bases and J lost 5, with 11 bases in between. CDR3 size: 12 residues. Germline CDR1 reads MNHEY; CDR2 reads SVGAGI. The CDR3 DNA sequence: TGTGCCAGCATTCGGGGCGGGACTGAAGCTTTCTTT. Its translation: CASIRGGTEAFF.

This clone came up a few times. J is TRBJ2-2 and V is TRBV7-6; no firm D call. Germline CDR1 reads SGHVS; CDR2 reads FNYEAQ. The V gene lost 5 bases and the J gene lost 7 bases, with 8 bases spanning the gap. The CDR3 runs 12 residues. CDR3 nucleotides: TGTGCCAGCAGCCGAGAGGTCGGGGAGCTGTTTTTT. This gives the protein CASSREVGELFF.